Ten or more counts support the clone carrying this TCR beta chain. Antigen unknown. The data originate from a study of neurological immune-mediated disorders. Whole-study findings and limits: Multiple sclerosis, the disease with the least TCR clonal expansion, fell below healthy controls, whereas HTLV-1-associated myelopathy showed the most. TCR-beta repertoires seemed private in all groups, with no expanded CDR3 amino acid sequences shared.

The unsorted libraries were produced from 2 million PBMCs held at -80 C. 5'RACE with 10-nucleotide random UMIs generated the cDNA. TCRdb itself ran the 5' RACE reads through MiXCR, one entry per CDR3 protein. The sample includes tens of thousands of distinct CDR3 sequences, approximately 14% of them seen just once. There are 15 residues in the CDR3. The germline CDR1 and CDR2 sequences are DFQATT and SNEGSKA (reference sequence). V lost 0 bases and J lost 4; bases outside the gene matches: 5. The sequencing sample was made of PBMCs. The V call is TRBV20-1, the J call TRBJ2-1; 8 bases map to TRBD2. This receptor was identified in a woman in her forties or fifties with HTLV-1-associated myelopathy (HAM/TSP). CDR3 in DNA: TGCAGTGCTAGAGATCCCAGCGGGAGATACAATGAGCAGTTCTTC. Translation gives CSARDPSGRYNEQFF.